One sample yielded the 21 T cell receptor beta chains listed below, sequenced in a study of blood T cell repertoires in COVID-19 (TCRdb year 2020). Library preparation used the immunoSEQ multiplex PCR assay. TCRdb's version of the immuneACCESS table is confined to in-frame rearrangements and falls short of the full clone set. An unresolved V gene accounts for under half of the shortfall where checked; the remainder is of unknown origin. Within this sample are tens of thousands of clones, with around 88% of them counted one time only. The ten most abundant clones make up approximately 6.1% of the sample. Material: peripheral blood. Receptors were obtained from an elderly woman with acute or convalescent COVID-19.

The chain couples TRBV2 to TRBJ2-1, with a weak D call TRBD1 (6 bases). V shed 7 bases and J shed 9 bases, with 16 bases lying between them. Germline V lookup: CDR1 SNHLY, CDR2 FYNNEI. The CDR3 has 13 residues. DNA of the CDR3: TGTGCCAGCAACAAGGCAGGGGTCGGTGAGCAGTTCTTC. Amino acids: CASNKAGVGEQFF.

This chain uses TRBV6-6 with TRBJ1-3; 7 positions agree with TRBD1. After removal of 6 bases from V and 2 bases from J, the junction contained 4 bases not matched to a gene. Germline V lookup: CDR1 MNHNY, CDR2 SVGAGI (reference sequence). This CDR3 has 14 residues. In DNA, the CDR3 is TGTGCCAGCAGCCCAGGGGGGCCTGGAAACACCATATATTTT. It yields the protein CASSPGGPGNTIYF.

The chain is built from TRBV5-1 and TRBJ2-5, with D perhaps TRBD2 (8 bases). V gave up 3 bases and J gave up 5 bases, with 17 bases separating them. CDR3 length: 15 amino acids. The germline CDR1 and CDR2 sequences are SGHRS and YFSETQ. The CDR3: CASSSTSAGGETQYF. DNA for the CDR3: TGCGCCAGCAGCTCGACTAGCGCAGGGGGGGAGACCCAGTACTTC.

V is TRBV19 and J is TRBJ2-1; maybe TRBD1 (5 bases). This CDR3 contains 13 residues. Germline CDR1 is LNHDA and CDR2 is SQIVND (reference sequence). Trimming stripped 4 bases from V and 4 bases from J, with 8 bases between. CDR3 amino acids: CASSSQGYNEQFF. The CDR3 coding sequence is TGTGCCAGTAGTAGCCAGGGTTACAATGAGCAGTTCTTC.

The chain uses TRBV11-2 and TRBJ1-2; the D is unclear. In germline, CDR1 is SGHAT, CDR2 FQNNGV. The CDR3 loop spans 15 amino acids. Trimming removed 0 bases from V and 5 bases from J, with 13 bases in between. The CDR3 bases are TGTGCCAGCAGCTTAGAATACGGACTTCAGTATGGCTACACCTTC. The encoded protein is CASSLEYGLQYGYTF. Full variable domain (remainder filled in from reference TRBV11-2 and TRBJ1-2): EAGVAQSPRYKIIEKRQSVAFWCNPISGHATLYWYQQILGQGPKLLIQFQNNGVVDDSQLPKDRFSAERLKGVDSTLKIQPAKLEDSAVYLCASSLEYGLQYGYTFGSGTRLTVV.

CDR3 DNA sequence: TGTGCCAGCAGCTTAGGGGCAGGGGGCGGACTGCCGGCCGGCTACACCTTC. Encoded protein: CASSLGAGGGLPAGYTF. The chain couples TRBV7-2 to TRBJ1-2; 8 bases align to TRBD1. The CDR3 spans 17 residues. The junction had 15 bases not matched to a gene; V was cut back by 1 base and J by 8 bases. Per germline, CDR1 SGHTA and CDR2 FQGNSA.

The CDR3 reads CASSEGRTGSQPQHF. The CDR3 bases are TGTGCCAGCAGTGAAGGGAGGACAGGGTCTCAGCCCCAGCATTTT. The chain links TRBV6-1 to TRBJ1-5, with 8 bases identical to TRBD1. V shed 1 base, J shed 6 bases, and the junction held 5 bases outside the gene matches. Per germline, CDR1 MNHNS and CDR2 SASEGT. This CDR3 spans 15 amino acids.

This chain uses TRBV11-3 with TRBJ2-5, with D perhaps TRBD2 (5 bases). The CDR3 has 14 amino acids. The ends were cut back, 1 base at V and 5 bases at J, with 11 bases in the middle. Per germline, CDR1 SGHNT and CDR2 YENEEA. The CDR3 region has the DNA TGTGCCAGCAGCTTAGCCGGGGATTTGGAGACCCAGTACTTC. This codes for CASSLAGDLETQYF.

The chain uses TRBV5-1 and TRBJ1-2; D is unclear. The V gene lost 0 bases and the J gene lost 1 base, with 7 bases spanning the gap. The V gene's germline CDR1 is SGHRS and CDR2 YFSETQ. The CDR3 sequence is 14 residues long. CDR3 coding DNA: TGCGCCAGCAGCTTGGCCCCAGATAACTATGGCTACACCTTC. It specifies CASSLAPDNYGYTF.

The chain employs TRBV4-1 and TRBJ2-7; D is perhaps TRBD2 (5 bases). There are 15 residues in the CDR3. Per the germline V gene, CDR1 is MGHRA and CDR2 is YSYEKL. The V end lost 0 bases, the J end lost 3 bases, and 12 bases lay between the germline ends. DNA for the CDR3: TGCGCCAGCAGCCAAGAAGGACTCCAGATCTACGAGCAGTACTTC. Translating gives CASSQEGLQIYEQYF.

The genes are TRBV10-2 and TRBJ2-7; TRBD2 matches at 8 bases. Germline V lookup: CDR1 WSHSY, CDR2 SAAADI. V lost 3 bases and J lost 0; bases outside the gene matches: 7. The CDR3 covers 16 residues. CDR3 sequence (DNA): TGCGCCAGCAGTGACCCAGCGGGGGTTACCTCCTACGAGCAGTACTTC. Its protein product is CASSDPAGVTSYEQYF.

This clone was found a few times. The CDR3 reads CATSSGASYEQYF. DNA for the CDR3: TGTGCCACCAGCTCGGGAGCTTCCTACGAGCAGTACTTC. V gene TRBV15 combines with J gene TRBJ2-7; TRBD2 might be the D (6 bases). V was cut by 5 bases and J by 1 base, with 9 bases left in between. This CDR3 has 13 residues. CDR1 is LNHNV and CDR2 is YYDKDF in the germline V gene (reference sequence).

The chain couples TRBV19 to TRBJ1-5; 7 bases agree with TRBD1. Trimming cost V 7 bases and J 3 bases; bases outside gene matches: 12. The CDR3 is made up of 16 amino acids. Germline CDR1 is LNHDA and CDR2 is SQIVND (reference sequence). CDR3 nucleotide sequence: TGTGCCAGTACGGAGACAGGGAAAGGCAACAATCAGCCCCAGCATTTT. It codes for CASTETGKGNNQPQHF.

V is TRBV4-1 and J is TRBJ1-5; no definite D call. Germline lookup yields CDR1 MGHRA and CDR2 YSYEKL. V was shortened by 0 bases and J by 0 bases, with 12 bases between the two germline ends. The CDR3 runs 17 residues. Here the CDR3 reads CASSQEVTDYSNQPQHF. CDR3 bases: TGCGCCAGCAGCCAAGAAGTAACAGATTATAGCAATCAGCCCCAGCATTTT.

This clone appeared a few times. The chain recombines TRBV11-3 with TRBJ2-5; 9 bases align to TRBD1. The CDR3 spans 15 residues. Trimming cost V 2 bases and J 5 bases; bases outside gene matches: 6. The germline V gene encodes CDR1 SGHNT and CDR2 YENEEA. The CDR3 DNA follows: TGTGCCAGCAGCTTAACCCTTGACAGGGGGGAGACCCAGTACTTC. Translation gives CASSLTLDRGETQYF.

The J gene is TRBJ1-1, the V gene TRBV7-8; D might be TRBD1 (6 bases). The CDR3 sequence is 15 residues long. The V gene lost 4 bases and the J gene lost 10 bases, with 22 bases spanning the gap. Per the germline V gene, CDR1 is SGHVS and CDR2 is FQNEAQ. As DNA, the CDR3 is TGTGCCAGCAGCTCGAGGGAAAGACAGGAGGACGTAGCTTTCTTT. This gives the protein CASSSRERQEDVAFF.

The genes are TRBV29-1 and TRBJ2-7, with D tentatively TRBD2 (5 bases). Trimming shortened V by 6 bases and J by 4 bases, and 13 bases separated the two germline ends. The germline V gene encodes CDR1 SQVTM and CDR2 ANQGSEA. This CDR3 contains 12 residues. This CDR3 reads CSVDSSGYEQYF. The CDR3 DNA sequence: TGCAGCGTGGACTCTTCGGGATACGAGCAGTACTTC.

The chain has TRBV4-1 and TRBJ1-2; D uncertain. The V end lost 1 base, the J end lost 14 bases, and 26 bases lay between the germline ends. Germline assignment: CDR1 MGHRA and CDR2 YSYEKL. The CDR3 sequence is 16 residues long. In nucleotides, the CDR3 is TGCGCCAGCAGCCAAGCAAGTCGCCGGGAGAATGGCTTTAGGACCTTC. It yields the protein CASSQASRRENGFRTF.

The chain combines TRBV4-1 with TRBJ2-5; TRBD1 is a possible D gene (6 bases). The CDR3 spans 15 residues. Germline CDR1 reads MGHRA; CDR2 reads YSYEKL. Trimming shortened V by 1 base and J by 5 bases, and 14 bases separated the two germline ends. This chain's CDR3 is CASSQVSGAWETQYF. DNA of the CDR3: TGCGCCAGCAGCCAAGTGTCAGGGGCCTGGGAGACCCAGTACTTC.

J is TRBJ2-5 and V is TRBV6-1; D is unresolved. V gave up 0 bases and J gave up 5 bases, with 10 bases separating them. The germline V gene has CDR1 MNHNS and CDR2 SASEGT. The CDR3 extends over 14 amino acids. This CDR3 is CASSEAQQTETQYF. Written as DNA, the CDR3 is TGTGCCAGCAGTGAAGCGCAACAAACCGAGACCCAGTACTTC.

In its sample, this clone was seen a few times. V gene TRBV10-3 combines with J gene TRBJ1-1; possible D gene TRBD1, 6 bases. The CDR3 has 14 amino acids. V was clipped by 11 bases and J by 6 bases, with 22 bases between them. Looked up from germline, CDR1 is ENHRY and CDR2 is SYGVKD. As DNA, the CDR3 is TGTGCCTCCAGGACAGAATCATCTATCGCTGAAGCTTTCTTT. This gives the protein CASRTESSIAEAFF.